The sample holds a few counts of the clone carrying this T cell receptor (beta chain). Seattle participants joined during active infection and were tracked over time. In the authors' workflow: How many nucleated cells were present was estimated from reference gene primer amplification. TCRdb keeps only in-frame clones here, not all; method: immunoSEQ multiplex PCR. That table furnishes V, J and clone size, whereas the DNA furnished D and trimming. This sample has about 230,000 clones; about four fifths occur once, and the top ten carry around 7%. The CDR3 covers 16 residues. Germline CDR1 SGHAT, CDR2 FQNNGV. V gave up 5 bases and J gave up 0 bases, with 14 bases separating them. This entry belongs to a study of blood T cell repertoires in COVID-19. Across the whole study: PBMCs, B-cell-depleted T cells, or T cells provided the cDNA or gDNA that made up the material.

Sequencing used peripheral blood. This chain connects TRBV11-2 to TRBJ2-1, with D perhaps TRBD2 (5 bases). The receptor was derived from an elderly woman with COVID-19, enrolled during active disease. The chain's CDR3 is CASSITSGSSYNEQFF. The CDR3 DNA follows: TGTGCCAGCAGCATAACAAGCGGAAGCTCCTACAATGAGCAGTTCTTC.